The entry below gives a single T cell receptor (beta chain) sequence along with its context. What antigen it recognizes has not been identified. No per-base quality is available; no much larger clone lies one base away. This sample is drawn from a study of cytomegalovirus exposure and HLA in healthy donors (dated by TCRdb to about 2017). For the wider study: According to an earlier analysis of a few hundred of the donors, about 179 million T cells yielded approximately 120 million unique TCR beta sequences and about 300 Gb of sequence data. Besides the first cohort of roughly 640 subjects, a separate validation cohort made up of 120 different subjects was used. All discovery cohort repertoires had been generated using a single sequencing platform. Genome-wide SNP genotypes for about 60% of the 666 donors were used in a later genetic analysis, which treated that subset as a discovery cohort. Among 350 to 400 genotyped donors of the cohort, an average of approximately 240,000 unique TCR beta nucleotide sequences were sequenced per donor, 15% to 20% of them non-productive. To study patterns of TCR occurrence, a later analysis re-analyzed previously published TCR beta repertoires from 666 donors and added high-resolution HLA genotyping. Typing coverage differed by locus: A, B, C, DRB1 and DQB1 were typed in about 620-630 donors, DQA1 in 500 to 550, DPA1 in nearly 610, and DPB1 in about 450. Of the 350 to 450 genotyped donors, roughly 80% fell in the genetic ancestry cluster associated with self-reported Caucasian donors. The study aimed to test whether cataloging public T cell receptors could reveal signatures of past pathogen exposure. Both class I and class II loci were covered by HLA typing, at four-digit resolution. Alongside the repertoire data, information on donor age, sex, ethnicity and CMV serostatus was compiled. The later analysis used no new phenotypic data to find candidate immune exposures, relying instead on TCR beta sequences and their occurrence across donors. An earlier analysis of several hundred of the donors applied high-throughput TCR beta sequencing to assess whether each TCR beta V gene segment acted as functional or pseudogenic. Four or five DR-DQ haplotypes were treated as single units for association and clustering because of strong linkage in the cohort. The T cell repertoires of roughly 660 subjects were profiled by immunosequencing and related to cytomegalovirus serostatus. Roughly 300 gigabases of sequencing data and approximately 93 million unique TCR sequences were included in an early release covering 500 to 750 HLA-typed donors. The study combined high-throughput TCR immunosequencing, statistical association of individual TCRs with disease status, and machine learning to predict cytomegalovirus infection status. Broader findings and caveats from the paper: A later analysis found that TCR association rates varied across HLA loci, with DRB1 alleles showing the most associated TCRs and HLA-C alleles the fewest. Because counts were too low, about 15 rarely observed V segments, including chromosome 9 orphons, were left out of the earlier analysis of roughly 600 of the donors. A later analysis found that most CMV-associated TCR beta chains appeared HLA-restricted, with HLA associations seemingly driven largely by CMV exposure. For the cohort, immune exposure information was limited to CMV serostatus. Correlated functional status among segregating V segments might be attributable to linkage disequilibrium, but an unknown experimental factor could not be ruled out. When HLA alleles, especially DR and DQ, strongly co-occurred, attributing TCR associations to individual alleles was difficult. A few of the identified cytomegalovirus-associated TCR beta chains were confirmed in vitro to be specific for cytomegalovirus antigens. At a false discovery rate of 0.05, a later analysis linked fewer than 20,000 TCR beta sequences to specific HLA alleles. Only TCR beta chains were sequenced in this cohort, and the absence of alpha or paired-chain data limited detectable features. The study listed 150 to 200 TCR beta chains as associated with cytomegalovirus. In both the original and validation cohorts, the classifier was reported to diagnose cytomegalovirus status with high specificity and sensitivity. According to a later genetic analysis, donors in an Asian-associated ancestry cluster had fewer N-insertions in productive TCRs than the approximately 710-donor mean. In a later analysis, several top co-occurrence clusters were reported to appear linked to parvovirus B19, influenza, CMV and Epstein-Barr virus. Compared with equally common non-associated chains, HLA-associated TCR beta chains in a later analysis were more clonally expanded and had lower generation probabilities. Because HLA typing was unavailable for some donors at each locus, only the typed subset was used in association tests. Most TCR sequences were seen in very few donors, while some public TCRs were found in many individuals. In an earlier analysis of around 500 of the donors, most TCR beta V segments appeared in productive rearrangements about 87% or about 30% of the time, broadly matching IMGT annotations. A group of highly shared sequence variants was considered likely to be a technical artifact of the sequencing pipeline. In a later genetic analysis, a missense DCLRE1C variant was associated with V-gene and J-gene trimming of TCR beta chains, and the association was replicated in an independent cohort. The authors suggested that the approach could potentially be generalized to other disease states and immunological phenotypes. A further reported finding was that TCR beta sequences accurately predicted the HLA-A and HLA-B alleles for most subjects in the first cohort. The presence/absence analyses assumed that sequencing depth was roughly uniform across donors, and that assumption may not be true. Some IMGT-functional V segments, including TRBV6-2 and TRBV6-3, could not be distinguished by the 87-base-pair reads and were therefore excluded.

The library relied on the immunoSEQ multiplex PCR assay. A mixture of 60 forward primers for TCR Vbeta segments and 13 reverse primers for TCR Jbeta segments was used in the multiplex PCR. Amplification of the CDR3 region of rearranged TCR beta genes was performed with a multiplex PCR assay on genomic DNA. Amplified TCR beta libraries were sequenced as 87-base-pair reads on the Illumina HiSeq System. The authors' analysis ran thus. In a later analysis, 70 million to 95 million unique TCR beta chains were counted across the 666 repertoires, and roughly 9.9 million of these chains were shared by at least two donors. Raw reads were error-corrected and collapsed into unique sequences with a nearest-neighbor algorithm that merged closely related sequences to remove PCR and sequencing errors. V, D and J gene segments were assigned by aligning CDR3 sequences to IMGT reference sequences. Each retained sequence needed at least a six-nucleotide match to both a V gene segment and a J gene segment. Rearrangements were classified as productive when the CDR3 lacked stop codons and remained in frame with V and J, and all other rearrangements were classified as non-productive. Following IMGT convention, CDR3 was defined as the stretch from the second conserved V-encoded cysteine to the conserved J-encoded phenylalanine. The earlier analysis of about 590 of the donors excluded sequences that lacked an unambiguous match to a single V gene segment. An earlier analysis of around 600 of the donors classified V segments as functional when productive rearrangements were above 56.7% and as segregating when the standard deviation between donors was above 5%. A statistical classification framework was built to diagnose cytomegalovirus status from the catalog of TCR beta chain sequences. V and J gene assignment, in a later analysis, came from comparing TCR nucleotide sequences with IMGT/GENE-DB human TR gene sequences. A later analysis assigned CDR3 sequences and most-parsimonious VDJ recombination scenarios with the TCRdist pipeline. A later analysis defined each TCR beta chain by its CDR3 amino acid sequence plus V-gene family, and excluded reads lacking a unique V-gene family. As a way to deal with suspected cross-contamination and a sequencing artifact, a later analysis dropped approximately 570 nucleotide sequences that were highly shared and had low generation probability. A later analysis calculated a clonal expansion index for each public chain from normalized within-repertoire ranks of inferred template counts. A later analysis computed generation probabilities with a VDJ recombination model fitted to out-of-frame rearrangements, and checked the results against IGoR. A later analysis scored TCR-TCR, TCR-HLA and TCR-CMV co-occurrence with hypergeometric tests, applying a repertoire-size bias correction to TCR pairs. A later analysis estimated false discovery rates by permuting HLA or CMV assignments 20 times. In a later analysis, co-occurring TCRs were grouped using DBSCAN, and TCRdist sequence similarity was added for clustering within HLA-allele-positive subsets. For co-occurrence clustering, repertoires with fewer than 30,000 or more than 120,000 public chains were excluded, along with five repertoires with anomalous nucleotide sharing. In its TCRdb copy, this immuneACCESS table keeps in-frame sequences only and misses some clones. Where compared with another copy, unresolved V genes explain less than half of these, and the others have no known cause. D and trimming come from the DNA, and the V and J calls and clone size come from that table. The sample table holds about 160,000 clones, of which 77% were seen once. The ten biggest clones cover approximately 2.1% of the sample.

The cohort comprised fewer than 750 healthy bone marrow donors. At the time of sampling, all cohort members were nominally healthy, though unrecorded immune exposures were likely present. The donor was CMV seropositive and was included in the group of 250 to 300 seropositive cohort members. A peripheral blood sample was provided by each donor, and peripheral blood mononuclear cells were used for TCR beta sequencing. The Qiagen DNeasy Blood Extraction Kit was used to extract genomic DNA from the blood cell samples. From a lookup of the germline V gene (reference sequence), CDR1 and CDR2 are MNHNY and SVGAGI. Reading from cysteine to phenylalanine, the CDR3 counts 10 amino acids. Only the CDR3 portion is preserved as DNA: 30 bases, with reading frame beginning at the first base. The junction carries 4 bases between V and J, which are trimmed by 10 bases and 2 bases respectively.

The receptor's source is a man over 45 in good health and CMV-seropositive. This receptor chain uses TRBV6-6 and TRBJ2-3; the D gene remains uncertain. Sample: PBMCs. The bases read TGTGCCACCCTCACAGATACGCAGTATTTT. This yields the protein CATLTDTQYF.